This TCR beta chain derives from a study of blood T cell repertoires in COVID-19. Across the whole study: COVID-19 samples from acute and convalescent phases originated in the United States, Italy and Spain. PBMCs, B-cell-depleted T cells, or T cells provided the cDNA or gDNA that made up the material.

The CDR3 totals 14 residues. Germline lookup yields CDR1 KGHSH and CDR2 LQKENI. The V and J ends lost 5 bases and 1 base, in that order; junction bases with no gene match: 3. Original analysis: Using reference gene primer amplification, nucleated cell counts were estimated. The table came from immunoSEQ multiplex PCR; TCRdb's copy has only in-frame clones and leaves some out. V and J calls and clone size are given by that table; D and trimming were obtained from the DNA. The sample includes 190,000 or so clones, 80% to 90% of them seen just once. This clonotype was sampled from a man in his forties with active or convalescent COVID-19. The chain carries TRBV18 and TRBJ1-1, with 8 bases that match TRBD1. The sample taken for sequencing was peripheral blood. The CDR3 region is CASSEQGANTEAFF. For the CDR3, the DNA is TGTGCCAGCTCAGAGCAGGGGGCGAACACTGAAGCTTTCTTT.